The clone carrying this TCR beta chain has only a few counts. Its specificity is unknown. The CDR3 covers 13 residues. CDR1 and CDR2 from the germline V gene are MNHEY and SVGAGI. J gave up 1 base and V 10 bases, and 3 bases lay outside the gene matches. This sample is part of a study of cytotoxic CD8 clonotypes in ibrutinib-treated CLL. Across the study: Response was recorded as partial in approximately 24 patients and complete in 2; at median roughly 63 months, around 14 remained remitted and some 12 had progressed. Study observations and caveats: Having risen at ibrutinib response, clonality had fallen back toward baseline by progression. Treatment left the uncommon public clonotypes either contracted or stable in frequency.

Deep sequencing aimed at 1 in 200,000 to 1 in 1 million T cells' resolution. Sequenced by immunoSEQ multiplex PCR; TCRdb stores in-frame clones only, minus some. The data show some 170,000 clones, with over 75% seen just once and 3% held by the top ten. The source was PBMCs, collected at disease progression, from a patient treated with ibrutinib. The rearrangement links TRBV6-5 to TRBJ1-5; 8 bases align to TRBD1. This clonotype was obtained from a human donor with chronic lymphocytic leukemia. The DNA of the CDR3 is TGTGCCACACAGGGGGGAAGCAATCAGCCCCAGCATTTT. Its translation: CATQGGSNQPQHF.